The clone carrying this T cell receptor beta chain showed up just a few times. Across about two dozen US areas, participants ranged in age from 18 to 89 years. Grouping used clinical history reported by participants in a survey and questionnaire. Each recovered donor of Cohort 3 presented with two negative PCRs, clearance, or symptom resolution. Some clones are missing from TCRdb's copy, which holds only in-frame ones; the method was immunoSEQ multiplex PCR. The data show hundreds of thousands of clones, with roughly 90% seen just once and around 8.9% held by the top ten. The sample belongs to a study of blood T cell repertoires in COVID-19. Deletions cut 1 base from V and 3 bases from J, with 7 bases between. The CDR3 totals 13 residues. In germline, CDR1 is SGHTA, CDR2 FQGNSA.

This TCR came from a woman aged 18-29 years who had recovered from COVID-19. Sequencing was performed on PBMCs or T cells enriched from blood (not recorded which). The chain uses TRBV7-2 and TRBJ2-7; possibly TRBD1 for D (5 bases). CDR3 DNA: TGTGCCAGCAGCTTAGGACAGAACTACGAGCAGTACTTC. It yields the protein CASSLGQNYEQYF.